This TCR beta chain was sequenced for a study of shared clonotypes between healthy human individuals. Study-wide results and limits: Only blood samples were collected, and tissue repertoires likely differ. Among a handful of donors, roughly 5.5% of naive CD4 clonotypes were found in common.

Note on this clone: Its antigen is still unknown.

The CDR3 loop spans 15 amino acids. Trimming removed 3 bases at V and 6 bases at J, with 15 bases between. From germline, CDR1 is KGHSH and CDR2 LQKENI. Some clones are missing from TCRdb's copy, which holds only in-frame ones; the method was immunoSEQ multiplex PCR. The sample yields 850,000 to 1,100,000 clones, approximately 80% seen once. Sample: memory CD4+ T cells from PBMCs. Subset: CD45RA-negative fraction. V gene TRBV18 combines with J gene TRBJ1-5, with D possibly TRBD1 on 5 matching bases. This TCR was recovered from a man younger than 30 in good health. Some clones in this sample may be carry-over from other donors' samples. As DNA, the CDR3 is TGTGCCAGCTCACCCGGGACGGGCTGGAGTCAGCCCCAGCATTTT. Protein product: CASSPGTGWSQPQHF.